Each of the 25 T cell receptor beta chains below was sequenced from the same sample in a study of T cell repertoires in cytomegalovirus infection. These receptors' targets are unknown. MiXCR, run by TCRdb on the reads, gives a single entry per CDR3 protein. The data hold just under 500,000 distinct CDR3 sequences, with more than 30% observed a single time. Source: cultured PBMCs, taken from culture after CMV antigen stimulation. Receptor source: a human donor in good health (CMV status not recorded). Some clones in this sample may be carry-over from other donors' samples.

The rearrangement joins TRBV7-8 to TRBJ2-7; D possibly corresponds to TRBD2 (5 bases). Trimming took off 1 base at V and 3 bases at J, with 16 bases between the two ends. The CDR3 is made up of 16 amino acids. Per the germline V gene, CDR1 is SGHVS and CDR2 is FQNEAQ. The CDR3 protein is CASSLGLARGGYEQYF. In DNA, the CDR3 is TGTGCCAGCAGCTTAGGCCTGGCCCGAGGAGGCTACGAGCAGTACTTC.

The table lists this clonotype with many counts. The chain links TRBV7-2 to TRBJ1-1, with 7 bases that match TRBD1. This CDR3 is 14 amino acids long. V dropped 5 bases and J dropped 5; count of bases not matched to a gene: 8. Germline lookup yields CDR1 SGHTA and CDR2 FQGNSA. The CDR3 spells CASSPRQGGTEAFF. CDR3 DNA: TGTGCCAGCAGCCCTAGACAGGGAGGGACTGAAGCTTTCTTT. Full variable domain (rest looked up from reference TRBV7-2 and TRBJ1-1): GAGVSQSPSNKVTEKGKDVELRCDPISGHTALYWYRQSLGQGLEFLIYFQGNSAPDKSGLPSDRFSAERTGGSVSTLTIQRTQQEDSAVYLCASSPRQGGTEAFFGQGTRLTVV.

This clonotype was seen many times. V is TRBV12-3 or TRBV12-4 and J is TRBJ1-2; D is unresolved. The CDR3 has 14 residues. Trimming removed 7 bases from V and 0 bases from J, with 12 bases in between. CDR3 in amino acids: CASNNRTANYGYTF. The CDR3 DNA reads as TGTGCCAGCAATAATCGAACCGCTAACTATGGCTACACCTTC.

V usage is TRBV6-5 and J usage is TRBJ2-6; D possibly corresponds to TRBD1 (6 bases). This CDR3 spans 16 amino acids. Germline CDR1 and CDR2: MNHEY and SVGAGI. The V gene lost 4 bases and the J gene lost 1 base, with 11 bases spanning the gap. The DNA for the CDR3 is TGTGCCAGCAGTTCCGTAAGGGGGTCTGGGGCCAACGTCCTGACTTTC. Encoded protein: CASSSVRGSGANVLTF.

The chain recombines TRBV7-9 with TRBJ2-1; D is ambiguous. V was cut by 5 bases and J by 6 bases, with 11 bases left in between. Germline V gives CDR1 SEHNR, CDR2 FQNEAQ (reference sequence). The CDR3 loop spans 13 amino acids. In DNA, the CDR3 is TGTGCCAGCAGCCGATCCCTAGGCAATGAGCAGTTCTTC. Its translation is CASSRSLGNEQFF.

In its sample, this clonotype was seen a few times. The chain joins TRBV5-1 to TRBJ2-3, with 7 positions matching TRBD2. J lost 2 bases, V lost 2 bases, and 8 bases had no gene match. This CDR3 has 16 amino acids. The germline V gene has CDR1 SGHRS and CDR2 YFSETQ. The CDR3 protein is CASSFQPGLNTDTQYF. CDR3 coding DNA: TGCGCCAGCAGCTTCCAACCGGGACTAAACACAGATACGCAGTATTTT.

The V call is TRBV12-5, the J call TRBJ2-1, with 9 bases lining up with TRBD2. The CDR3 extends over 14 amino acids. Trimming removed 6 bases from V and 4 bases from J; junction bases left unmatched: 4. Germline CDR1 and CDR2: LGHNT and FRNRAP. The CDR3 reads CASGNSGGYNEQFF. The CDR3 DNA reads TGTGCTAGTGGGAATAGCGGGGGATACAATGAGCAGTTCTTC.

This clonotype was seen only a few times. V is TRBV10-1 and J is TRBJ1-6; 8 nucleotides align to TRBD1. After removal of 6 bases from V and 7 bases from J, the junction contained 5 bases not matched to a gene. The length of the CDR3 is 14 residues. Germline-derived CDR1 and CDR2 are WNHNN and SYGVQD (reference sequence). The CDR3 loop is CASRNRDRNSPLHF. CDR3 nucleotide sequence: TGCGCCAGCAGAAACCGGGACAGGAATTCACCCCTCCACTTT.

This chain links TRBV9 with TRBJ2-2, with a weak D call TRBD2 (5 bases). The V gene lost 0 bases and the J gene lost 0 bases, with 9 bases spanning the gap. The CDR3 consists of 16 residues. Germline CDR1 reads SGDLS; CDR2 reads YYNGEE. This chain's CDR3 is CASSVAFGTNTGELFF. The CDR3 bases are TGTGCCAGCAGCGTAGCCTTCGGGACGAACACCGGGGAGCTGTTTTTT. The whole variable domain, filled in from reference TRBV9 and TRBJ2-2, reads DSGVTQTPKHLITATGQRVTLRCSPRSGDLSVYWYQQSLDQGLQFLIQYYNGEERAKGNILERFSAQQFPDLHSELNLSSLELGDSALYFCASSVAFGTNTGELFFGEGSRLTVL.

The gene calls are TRBV20-1 and TRBJ2-7; unclear D gene. The CDR3 runs to 13 residues. V lost 3 bases, J lost 0 bases, and 9 bases lay in between. Per the germline V gene, CDR1 is DFQATT and CDR2 is SNEGSKA (reference sequence). The CDR3: CSASGAISYEQYF. CDR3 nucleotides: TGCAGTGCTAGCGGAGCGATCTCCTACGAGCAGTACTTC.

With respect to this clonotype: At one boundary the junction diverges from the germline segment, which might be a read error. The chain carries TRBV12-3 or TRBV12-4 and TRBJ1-1; possible D gene TRBD1, 5 bases. This CDR3 is built from 15 residues. The chain's CDR3 is CASMRPGTGYTEASF. In DNA form, the CDR3 reads TGTGCCAGCATGCGGCCCGGAACAGGATACACTGAAGCTTCCTTT.

This clonotype was detected only a few times. V usage is TRBV7-2 and J usage is TRBJ2-5, with TRBD2 identical over 10 bases. V was pared by 1 base and J by 2 bases, with 4 bases of the junction left unmatched. The germline V gene encodes CDR1 SGHTA and CDR2 FQGNSA. This CDR3 is 16 amino acids long. As DNA, the CDR3 is TGTGCCAGCAGCTTAGTGGTAGCGGGAGGTCAAGAGACCCAGTACTTC. Its translation: CASSLVVAGGQETQYF.

This clonotype has more than one count but fewer than ten. The V gene is TRBV7-2, the J gene TRBJ1-2; D is uncertain. This CDR3 comprises 10 residues. Per the germline V gene, CDR1 is SGHTA and CDR2 is FQGNSA. V was pared by 1 base and J by 8 bases, with 2 bases between. The CDR3 region has the DNA TGTGCCAGCAGCTTAGTCGGCTACACCTTC. Amino acid sequence: CASSLVGYTF.

J is TRBJ2-3 and V is TRBV7-6; D is undetermined. The CDR3 totals 14 residues. Trimming shortened V by 5 bases and J by 5 bases, and 14 bases separated the two germline ends. The germline gives CDR1 SGHVS, CDR2 FNYEAQ. The CDR3 DNA reads as TGTGCCAGCAGCCCCGTCGATATGATAGATACGCAGTATTTT. Its translation is CASSPVDMIDTQYF.

This clonotype showed up just a few times. The rearrangement links TRBV19 to TRBJ2-7, with TRBD2 matching over 10 bases. This CDR3 contains 15 residues. V trimming: 6 bases; J trimming: 7 bases; junction bases outside the gene matches: 12. Per the germline V gene, CDR1 is LNHDA and CDR2 is SQIVND (reference sequence). DNA for the CDR3: TGTGCCAGTAGGCCGGGAGCTAGCGGGAGTAAAGAGCAGTACTTC. Its translation: CASRPGASGSKEQYF.

The gene calls are TRBV5-1 and TRBJ2-5; D tentatively fits TRBD1 or TRBD2 (5 bases each). Germline-derived CDR1 and CDR2 are SGHRS and YFSETQ. This CDR3 is built from 13 residues. Trimming left V 4 bases short and J 5 bases short, with 12 bases between. Here the CDR3 DNA reads TGCGCCAGCAGCCAACCGGGACCTGAGACCCAGTACTTC. Translating gives CASSQPGPETQYF.

This clonotype came up many times. The chain employs TRBV7-2 and TRBJ2-2; 10 bases line up with TRBD2. Germline loops: CDR1 SGHTA, CDR2 FQGNSA. This CDR3 region has 15 residues. V shed 5 bases and J 5 bases; nucleotides not matched to a gene: 5. This CDR3 reads CASSRAGGETGELFF. For the CDR3, the DNA is TGTGCCAGCAGCCGAGCGGGAGGGGAGACCGGGGAGCTGTTTTTT.

The chain is built from TRBV18 and TRBJ2-4, with 11 bases that match TRBD1. The ends lost 0 bases at V and 8 bases at J; junction bases unmatched: 3. CDR1 and CDR2 (germline): KGHSH, LQKENI. CDR3 length: 15 amino acids. CDR3 region: CASSPPWDRGDIQYF. CDR3 DNA: TGTGCCAGCTCACCACCGTGGGACAGGGGGGACATTCAGTACTTC.

J is TRBJ2-1 and V is TRBV12-5; the match to TRBD2 covers 12 bases. CDR3 size: 19 residues. The ends lost 2 bases at V and 4 bases at J; junction bases unmatched: 12. Germline lookup yields CDR1 LGHNT and CDR2 FRNRAP. CDR3 DNA: TGTGCTAGTGGTTTGAAACTAGCGGGAGGAGTTTCCGGATACAATGAGCAGTTCTTC. Amino acids: CASGLKLAGGVSGYNEQFF.

The gene calls are TRBV19 and TRBJ1-2; no definite D call. The germline V gene has CDR1 LNHDA and CDR2 SQIVND (reference sequence). Trimming removed 2 bases from V and 3 bases from J, with 4 bases in between. This CDR3 comprises 12 residues. The chain's CDR3 is CASSITDYGYTF. CDR3 sequence (DNA): TGTGCCAGTAGTATAACGGACTATGGCTACACCTTC.

The chain uses TRBV12-5 and TRBJ2-5, with TRBD2 identical over 13 bases. There are 15 residues in the CDR3. Germline CDR1 and CDR2: LGHNT and FRNRAP. V trimming: 4 bases; J trimming: 4 bases; junction bases outside the gene matches: 3. In DNA, the CDR3 is TGTGCTAGTGGTTCCGGGACTAGCGGGGCAGAGACCCAGTACTTC. Its protein is CASGSGTSGAETQYF.

This clonotype has only a few counts. The chain employs TRBV7-7 and TRBJ2-1, with 8 bases aligning to TRBD2. The CDR3 consists of 15 residues. The germline gives CDR1 SSHAT, CDR2 FNYEAQ (reference sequence). Trimming cost V 4 bases and J 6 bases; bases outside gene matches: 8. CDR3: CASSSGLVSGNEQFF. Here the CDR3 DNA reads TGTGCCAGCAGCTCGGGACTAGTTAGCGGCAATGAGCAGTTCTTC.

This clonotype appeared many times. This sequence joins TRBV7-2 and TRBJ2-2, with a weak D call TRBD1 (6 bases). The germline V gene has CDR1 SGHTA and CDR2 FQGNSA. With 10 bases removed from V and 0 bases from J, the gap between germline ends came to 9 bases. The CDR3 extends over 13 amino acids. CDR3 sequence: CATTGSNTGELFF. The CDR3 bases are TGTGCCACCACAGGGTCGAACACCGGGGAGCTGTTTTTT.

This clonotype was seen a handful of times. The V and J genes are TRBV5-8 and TRBJ1-1, with no clear D. CDR3 length: 15 residues. Germline-derived CDR1 and CDR2 are SGHTS and YDEGEE. Trimming left V 1 base short and J 1 base short, with 11 bases between. CDR3 nucleotides: TGTGCCAGCAGCTTGATTGTAGGCCCGAACACTGAAGCTTTCTTT. Amino acids: CASSLIVGPNTEAFF.

This rearrangement joins TRBV12-3 or TRBV12-4 to TRBJ1-4; 8 bases match TRBD1. V shed 5 bases, J shed 7 bases, and the junction held 9 bases outside the gene matches. The CDR3 runs to 15 residues. The CDR3 sequence: CASSKDLQGAEKLFF. In DNA form, the CDR3 reads TGTGCCAGCAGTAAGGACCTCCAGGGGGCTGAAAAACTGTTTTTT.